These T cell receptor beta chains were read from a single sample in a study of cytomegalovirus exposure and HLA in healthy donors. Method: immunoSEQ multiplex PCR; TCRdb's copy keeps in-frame clones and lacks some. This sample has some 130,000 clones, with around four fifths found just once. The sample consisted of PBMCs. Receptors were obtained from a female donor in good health and CMV-seronegative. The CDR3 runs from the conserved cysteine through the conserved F or W.

j_gene | v_gene | CDR3aa
TRBJ2-5 | TRBV6-5 | CASSYSRETQYF
TRBJ2-5 | TRBV15 | CATSREGGLGETQYF
TRBJ1-6 | TRBV28 | CARTETVWGISGSYNSPLHF
TRBJ2-3 | TRBV29-1 | CSVGRLAGSSTDTQYF
TRBJ1-2 | TRBV7-6 | CASSLGQGDYGYTF
TRBJ1-4 | TRBV29-1 | CSVERGDGVRFF
TRBJ1-5 | TRBV30 | CAWSVGLNQPQHF
NA | TRBV7-9 | CASSRRLAASYEQYF
TRBJ1-4 | TRBV27 | CASSPSSQGTNEKLFF
TRBJ1-5 | TRBV11-2 | CASSPSGGGQGNQPQHF
TRBJ2-7 | TRBV5-4 | CASSSGQGGDEQYF
TRBJ1-5 | TRBV19 | CASSPDRPNQPQHF
TRBJ1-1 | TRBV20-1 | CSPGSSEAFF
TRBJ2-4 | TRBV21-1 | CASSHLAPGHIAKNIQYF
TRBJ2-7 | TRBV5-1 | CASSSGQGAYEQYF
TRBJ2-1 | TRBV15 | CATSRDRISYNEQFF
TRBJ1-5 | TRBV7-8 | CASSLTENQPQHF
TRBJ2-7 | TRBV2 | CASSQLVPEQYF
TRBJ2-1 | TRBV4-2 | CASSQDLPGREGSQEQFF
TRBJ1-2 | TRBV28 | CASSGVYGYTF
TRBJ2-7 | TRBV5-1 | CASSFGQVSYEQYF
TRBJ1-4 | TRBV7-9 | CASSLGQGQGEEKLFF
TRBJ2-4 | TRBV11-2 | CASSSGFLAGAIQYF
TRBJ1-3 | TRBV30 | CAWSRSSGGGNTIYF
TRBJ2-1 | TRBV28 | CASSLSPSSRQQFF
TRBJ1-2 | TRBV5-4 | CASSYLGTGTYGYTF
TRBJ2-5 | TRBV13 | CASSVRRDQETQYF
TRBJ2-5 | TRBV9 | CASSVAVRAGGDETQYF
TRBJ1-2 | TRBV28 | CASGPLTSYGYTF
TRBJ1-1 | TRBV15 | CATSRSGGRDTEAFF
TRBJ2-3 | TRBV5-1 | CASSQISVTDTQYF
TRBJ2-7 | TRBV11-1 | CASSPNRGRYEQYF
TRBJ2-5 | TRBV11-2 | CASSSLGGGQETQYF
TRBJ1-2 | TRBV9 | CASGRDNYGYTF
TRBJ1-2 | TRBV6-5 | CASSATGEVLAGYTF
TRBJ1-5 | TRBV28 | CASSLGGYSNQPQHF